These 29 T cell receptor beta chains came from one sample sequenced in a study of blood T cell repertoires in COVID-19. Repertoires were generated with immunoSEQ multiplex PCR, while TCRdb's copy carries only in-frame clones and drops some. The sample lists 310,000 or so clones, roughly 87% occurring once. The source material was peripheral blood. All receptors derive from a man over 45 with active or convalescent COVID-19.

The chain uses TRBV7-2 and TRBJ2-5; D unresolved. The CDR3 is 13 amino acids. Germline V gives CDR1 SGHTA, CDR2 FQGNSA. V was shortened by 1 base and J by 5 bases, with 8 bases between the two germline ends. The CDR3 nucleotides are TGTGCCAGCAGCTTAGTCAGTAGCGAGACCCAGTACTTC. The encoded protein is CASSLVSSETQYF.

The chain recombines TRBV10-3 with TRBJ2-5; 10 bases match TRBD2. The CDR3 runs 17 residues. V dropped 3 bases and J dropped 4; count of bases not matched to a gene: 11. Germline CDR1 is ENHRY and CDR2 is SYGVKD. Here the CDR3 DNA reads TGTGCCATCAGTGACCTAGGGGAGCGGGGGGGCGGAGAGACCCAGTACTTC. Translated: CAISDLGERGGGETQYF.

The rearrangement joins TRBV2 to TRBJ2-3, with TRBD1 as a possible D gene (6 bases). The V end lost 6 bases, the J end lost 2 bases, and 12 bases lay between the germline ends. This CDR3 has 14 amino acids. Germline V gene data show CDR1 as SNHLY and CDR2 as FYNNEI. The chain's CDR3 is CASRTGFHTDTQYF. The DNA for the CDR3 is TGTGCCAGCAGGACAGGATTCCACACAGATACGCAGTATTTT.

The rearrangement joins TRBV5-1 to TRBJ2-5, with 9 bases that match TRBD1. V was pared by 4 bases and J by 3 bases, with 4 bases of the junction left unmatched. Germline V gene lookup returns CDR1 SGHRS and CDR2 YFSETQ. The CDR3 loop spans 14 amino acids. The CDR3 region is CASSMGQGEETQYF. The CDR3 DNA follows: TGCGCCAGCAGCATGGGACAGGGAGAAGAGACCCAGTACTTC.

This rearrangement joins TRBV27 to TRBJ1-5; D is possibly TRBD1 (5 bases). Germline V gene data show CDR1 as MNHEY and CDR2 as SMNVEV (reference sequence). Trimming took 6 bases from V and 0 from J, leaving 15 bases between them. This CDR3 is built from 16 residues. The DNA for the CDR3 is TGTGCCAGCAGCCTTCGGAGACAGCCTAGCAATCAGCCCCAGCATTTT. It yields the protein CASSLRRQPSNQPQHF.

The genes are TRBV9 and TRBJ2-3; TRBD2 matches 12 bases. Germline CDR1 and CDR2: SGDLS and YYNGEE. The CDR3 has 16 residues. V lost 4 bases and J lost 3; bases outside the gene matches: 6. CDR3 residues: CASSLGLAGRTDTQYF. CDR3 nucleotides: TGTGCCAGCAGCTTAGGACTAGCGGGAAGGACAGATACGCAGTATTTT.

The J gene is TRBJ2-2, the V gene TRBV27; D remains unclear. The CDR3 is 16 residues long. V lost 5 bases and J lost 8, with 21 bases in between. The V gene's germline CDR1 is MNHEY and CDR2 SMNVEV (reference sequence). The DNA of the CDR3 is TGTGCCAGCAGTCCCAAAAGCGCCACTCTAACAGGGGAGCTGTTTTTT. Its translation: CASSPKSATLTGELFF.

This chain links TRBV28 with TRBJ1-2; 11 bases fit TRBD1. The germline gives CDR1 MDHEN, CDR2 SYDVKM. The CDR3 loop spans 14 amino acids. Trimming removed 4 bases from V and 8 bases from J; junction bases left unmatched: 6. The CDR3: CASSSVGTGGGYTF. CDR3 DNA: TGTGCCAGCAGTTCCGTCGGGACAGGGGGGGGCTACACCTTC.

The V call is TRBV6-1, the J call TRBJ1-6; D possibly corresponds to TRBD1 (5 bases). Germline V gene data show CDR1 as MNHNS and CDR2 as SASEGT. The CDR3 has 12 residues. Trimming left V 3 bases short and J 14 bases short, with 11 bases between. This CDR3 reads CASSEGGVTLHF. The CDR3 DNA reads TGTGCCAGCAGTGAGGGGGGTGTGACCCTCCACTTT.

The chain employs TRBV4-3 and TRBJ2-7, with 11 bases lining up with TRBD2. From germline, CDR1 is LGHNA and CDR2 YSLEER. This CDR3 is 19 amino acids long. V was clipped by 2 bases and J by 2 bases; unmatched bases: 14. The CDR3 spells CASSQSTTAPGLAAYEQYF. Here the CDR3 DNA reads TGCGCCAGCAGCCAATCAACCACCGCACCGGGACTAGCGGCCTACGAGCAGTACTTC.

This sequence joins TRBV27 and TRBJ2-7, with 8 bases lining up with TRBD1. CDR3 size: 14 residues. V trimming: 4 bases; J trimming: 3 bases; junction bases outside the gene matches: 5. Germline V gene sequence: CDR1 MNHEY, CDR2 SMNVEV (reference sequence). As DNA, the CDR3 is TGTGCCAGCAGTTCAGACAGGGGCCGCTACGAGCAGTACTTC. Encoded protein: CASSSDRGRYEQYF.

This rearrangement joins TRBV6-5 to TRBJ2-2, with D perhaps matching TRBD1 (5 bases). The CDR3 extends over 15 amino acids. From germline, CDR1 is MNHEY and CDR2 SVGAGI. With 0 bases removed from V and 6 bases from J, the gap between germline ends came to 11 bases. The CDR3 sequence is CASSYSNRGPGELFF. In nucleotides, the CDR3 is TGTGCCAGCAGTTACTCGAATAGGGGCCCCGGGGAGCTGTTTTTT.

V gene TRBV9 combines with J gene TRBJ1-2; possible D gene TRBD1, 6 bases. Germline V gene data show CDR1 as SGDLS and CDR2 as YYNGEE. V lost 3 bases and J lost 6, with 21 bases in between. The CDR3 contains 16 residues. DNA for the CDR3: TGTGCCAGCAGCGGTTCGACAGGATTTTCATTAGATGGCTACACCTTC. This sequence encodes CASSGSTGFSLDGYTF.

The chain uses TRBV28 and TRBJ1-2, with 10 bases that match TRBD1. CDR1 MDHEN and CDR2 SYDVKM come from the germline V gene. The trim removed 3 bases at V and 5 bases at J, leaving 3 bases unmatched. CDR3 size: 14 residues. This CDR3 reads CASSFGTGAYGYTF. The CDR3 nucleotides read TGTGCCAGCAGTTTCGGGACAGGGGCGTATGGCTACACCTTC.

The gene calls are TRBV5-5 and TRBJ1-2, with D tentatively TRBD1 (5 bases). This CDR3 contains 14 residues. The germline V gene encodes CDR1 SGHKS and CDR2 YYEKEE (reference sequence). Trimming removed 4 bases from V and 1 base from J, with 11 bases in between. The CDR3 loop reads CASSPGGGNYGYTF. DNA for the CDR3: TGTGCCAGCAGCCCCGGGGGGGGTAACTATGGCTACACCTTC.

This clone was seen more than once but under ten times. The chain has TRBV4-3 and TRBJ1-1; D gene uncertain. V was cut by 9 bases and J by 5 bases, with 22 bases left in between. The CDR3 is 15 residues long. Germline assignment: CDR1 LGHNA and CDR2 YSLEER. The CDR3 DNA is TGCGCCAGTAACACCTACCCGGGCGGCGGGACTGAAGCTTTCTTT. Its translation: CASNTYPGGGTEAFF.

The V and J genes are TRBV2 and TRBJ2-7; 8 nucleotides line up with TRBD2. The trim removed 3 bases at V and 4 bases at J, leaving 5 bases unmatched. CDR3 length equals 14 residues. The germline V gene encodes CDR1 SNHLY and CDR2 FYNNEI. CDR3 amino acids: CASSDWTSWYEQYF. CDR3 DNA: TGTGCCAGCAGTGATTGGACTAGCTGGTACGAGCAGTACTTC.

V gene TRBV24-1 combines with J gene TRBJ2-1; 9 bases align to TRBD1. The CDR3 totals 16 residues. Per the germline V gene, CDR1 is KGHDR and CDR2 is SFDVKD. Trimming at V came to 4 bases and at J to 10 bases, leaving 13 bases not matched to a gene. Written as DNA, the CDR3 is TGTGCCACCAGTGACCCCGGGACAGGGAATAAAGAAGAGCAGTTCTTC. Amino acid sequence: CATSDPGTGNKEEQFF.

This clone has a single count. The J gene is TRBJ1-6, the V gene TRBV7-9, with TRBD1 identical over 8 bases. V shed 5 bases and J 8 bases; nucleotides not matched to a gene: 8. Germline V gives CDR1 SEHNR, CDR2 FQNEAQ (reference sequence). The CDR3 loop spans 15 amino acids. CDR3 loop: CASSQWQGADSPLHF. The CDR3 bases are TGTGCCAGCAGCCAATGGCAGGGGGCTGATTCACCCCTCCACTTT.

The V and J genes are TRBV18 and TRBJ2-1, with TRBD2 matching 7 bases. With V trimmed by 2 bases and J by 8 bases, 9 bases remained unmatched. CDR3 length equals 15 residues. Germline values: CDR1 KGHSH, CDR2 LQKENI. The CDR3 DNA sequence: TGTGCCAGCTCACCATGGGACTACCGGGGCGATGAGCAGTTCTTC. Translation gives CASSPWDYRGDEQFF.

The genes are TRBV5-6 and TRBJ2-5; tentative D call: TRBD1 (5 bases). In germline, CDR1 is SGHDT, CDR2 YYEEEE. The CDR3 is made up of 15 amino acids. V gave up 6 bases and J gave up 5 bases, with 20 bases separating them. CDR3 sequence (DNA): TGTGCCAGCATCATAAACAACAGGCTGGAGGAGACCCAGTACTTC. It is translated as CASIINNRLEETQYF.

The V gene is TRBV9, the J gene TRBJ2-3, with 7 bases matching TRBD1. V was clipped by 3 bases and J by 0 bases; unmatched bases: 7. The V gene's germline CDR1 is SGDLS and CDR2 YYNGEE. The CDR3 has 16 amino acids. The CDR3 is CASSARDSRSTDTQYF. In nucleotides, the CDR3 is TGTGCCAGCAGCGCCCGGGACAGCCGTAGCACAGATACGCAGTATTTT.

The chain carries TRBV25-1 and TRBJ1-1; no clear D. This CDR3 is built from 14 residues. Germline CDR1 MGHDK, CDR2 SYGVNS. V lost 4 bases to trimming and J lost 4 bases, with 13 bases between them. In DNA, the CDR3 is TGTGCCAGCAGTGGCGGGCCCTCATTCACTGAAGCTTTCTTT. This encodes CASSGGPSFTEAFF.

The chain employs TRBV18 and TRBJ1-6, with TRBD1 matching 10 bases. V was clipped by 5 bases and J by 5 bases; unmatched bases: 3. CDR1 KGHSH and CDR2 LQKENI come from the germline V gene. The CDR3 totals 15 residues. This CDR3 reads CASSSGQGNNSPLHF. The CDR3 DNA follows: TGTGCCAGCTCATCGGGACAGGGGAATAATTCACCCCTCCACTTT. Based on the CDR3 plus reference TRBV18 and TRBJ1-6, the full variable domain is NAGVMQNPRHLVRRRGQEARLRCSPMKGHSHVYWYRQLPEEGLKFMVYLQKENIIDESGMPKERFSAEFPKEGPSILRIQQVVRGDSAAYFCASSSGQGNNSPLHFGNGTRLTVT.

The rearrangement links TRBV7-9 to TRBJ2-1; TRBD2 aligns across 8 bases. The CDR3 extends over 15 amino acids. Germline V gives CDR1 SEHNR, CDR2 FQNEAQ (reference sequence). Germline trimming cut 5 bases from V and 5 bases from J; bases unmatched to any gene: 8. CDR3 sequence reads: CASSPKGLVHNEQFF. CDR3 nucleotides: TGTGCCAGCAGCCCCAAGGGACTAGTCCACAATGAGCAGTTCTTC.

The gene calls are TRBV11-2 and TRBJ2-2; TRBD2 is a possible D gene (6 bases). Germline CDR1 is SGHAT and CDR2 is FQNNGV. V was pared by 3 bases and J by 6 bases, with 8 bases between. The CDR3 loop spans 13 amino acids. The CDR3 sequence: CASSFTSPGELFF. In DNA form, the CDR3 reads TGTGCCAGCAGCTTTACTAGCCCCGGGGAGCTGTTTTTT.

The chain carries TRBV29-1 and TRBJ2-3; TRBD2 agrees at 9 bases. The CDR3 covers 14 residues. The germline V gene has CDR1 SQVTM and CDR2 ANQGSEA. With V trimmed by 3 bases and J by 1 base, 2 bases remained unmatched. The CDR3 loop reads CSVDAGGGTDTQYF. In nucleotides, the CDR3 is TGCAGCGTTGACGCGGGGGGGGGCACAGATACGCAGTATTTT.

V usage is TRBV6-5 and J usage is TRBJ2-7; TRBD1 agrees at 8 bases. In germline, CDR1 is MNHEY, CDR2 SVGAGI. The ends lost 2 bases at V and 3 bases at J; junction bases unmatched: 6. The CDR3 totals 15 residues. The DNA of the CDR3 is TGTGCCAGCAGTTACCTGGGGACAGGCAACTACGAGCAGTACTTC. Its protein is CASSYLGTGNYEQYF.

This clone appeared a few times. The chain combines TRBV12-3 or TRBV12-4 with TRBJ2-7, with TRBD1 identical over 10 bases. There are 13 residues in the CDR3. V trimming: 6 bases; J trimming: 9 bases; junction bases outside the gene matches: 8. DNA of the CDR3: TGTGCCAGCAGCCTAGGGACAGGGGAGTGGCAGTACTTC. Translated: CASSLGTGEWQYF.